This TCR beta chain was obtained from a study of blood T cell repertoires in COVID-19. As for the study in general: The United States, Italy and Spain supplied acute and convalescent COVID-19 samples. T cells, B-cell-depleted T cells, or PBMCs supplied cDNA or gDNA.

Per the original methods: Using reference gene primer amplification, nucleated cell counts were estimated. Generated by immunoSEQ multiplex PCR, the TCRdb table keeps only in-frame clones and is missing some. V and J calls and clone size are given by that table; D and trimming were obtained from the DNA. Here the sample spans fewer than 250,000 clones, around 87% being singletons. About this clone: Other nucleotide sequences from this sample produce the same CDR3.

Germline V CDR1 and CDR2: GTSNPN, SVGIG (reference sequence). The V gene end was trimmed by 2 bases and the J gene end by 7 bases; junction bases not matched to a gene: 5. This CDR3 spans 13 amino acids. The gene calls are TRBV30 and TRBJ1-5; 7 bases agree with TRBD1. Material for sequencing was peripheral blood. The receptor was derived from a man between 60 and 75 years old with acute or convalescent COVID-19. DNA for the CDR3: TGTGCCTGGAGTCAGGGCAGGGGGCAGCCCCAGCATTTT. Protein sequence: CAWSQGRGQPQHF.